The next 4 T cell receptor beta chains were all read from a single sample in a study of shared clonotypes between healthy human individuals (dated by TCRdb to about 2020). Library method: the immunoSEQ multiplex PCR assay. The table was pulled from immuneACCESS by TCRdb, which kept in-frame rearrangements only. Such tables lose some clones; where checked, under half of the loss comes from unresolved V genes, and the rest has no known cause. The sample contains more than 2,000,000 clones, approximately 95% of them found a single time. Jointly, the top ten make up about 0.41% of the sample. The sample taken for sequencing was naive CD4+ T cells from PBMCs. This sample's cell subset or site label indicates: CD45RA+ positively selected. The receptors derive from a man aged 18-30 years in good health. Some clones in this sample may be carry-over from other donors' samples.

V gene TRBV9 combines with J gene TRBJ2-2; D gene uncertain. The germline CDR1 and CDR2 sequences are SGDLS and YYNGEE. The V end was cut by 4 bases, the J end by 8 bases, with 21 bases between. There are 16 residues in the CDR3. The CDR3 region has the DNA TGTGCCAGCAGCACCCCCGGGCCCCACTCGACGGGGGAGCTGTTTTTT. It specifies CASSTPGPHSTGELFF.

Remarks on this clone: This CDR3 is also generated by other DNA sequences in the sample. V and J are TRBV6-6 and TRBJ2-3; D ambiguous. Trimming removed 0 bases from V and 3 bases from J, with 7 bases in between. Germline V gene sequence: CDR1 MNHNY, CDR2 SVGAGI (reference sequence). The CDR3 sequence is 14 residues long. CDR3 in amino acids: CASSYSLATDTQYF. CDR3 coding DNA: TGTGCCAGCAGTTACTCGCTGGCTACAGATACGCAGTATTTT.

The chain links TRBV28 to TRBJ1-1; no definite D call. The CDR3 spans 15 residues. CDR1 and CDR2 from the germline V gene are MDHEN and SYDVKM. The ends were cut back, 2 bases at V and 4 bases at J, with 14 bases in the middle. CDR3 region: CASSLRSGWSTEAFF. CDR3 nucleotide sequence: TGTGCCAGCAGTTTAAGATCTGGGTGGAGCACTGAAGCTTTCTTT.

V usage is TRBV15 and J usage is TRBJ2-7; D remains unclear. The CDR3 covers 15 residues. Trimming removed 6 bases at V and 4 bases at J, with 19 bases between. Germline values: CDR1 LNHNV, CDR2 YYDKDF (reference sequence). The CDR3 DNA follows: TGTGCCACCAGGAAAATCGGCGGAACTCCTTACGAGCAGTACTTC. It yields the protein CATRKIGGTPYEQYF.